The 8 T cell receptor beta chains given below trace back to one sample, sequenced in a study of T cells in localized non-small cell lung cancer. Data came from immunoSEQ multiplex PCR; TCRdb stores just in-frame clones and leaves some out. This table has roughly 2,900 clones, 30% to 45% appearing once. The sequencing here drew on lung tumor tissue, taken before any cancer treatment. The receptors stem from a male donor at least 60 years old with stage I squamous cell lung carcinoma.

The CDR3 spells CASSPASSYEQYF. As DNA, the CDR3 is TGTGCCAGCTCACCGGCCAGCTCCTACGAGCAGTACTTC. This rearrangement joins TRBV18 to TRBJ2-7; D gene uncertain. Trimming removed 3 bases at V and 0 bases at J, with 6 bases between. From germline, CDR1 is KGHSH and CDR2 LQKENI. The CDR3 runs 13 residues. Based on the CDR3 plus reference TRBV18 and TRBJ2-7, the full variable domain is NAGVMQNPRHLVRRRGQEARLRCSPMKGHSHVYWYRQLPEEGLKFMVYLQKENIIDESGMPKERFSAEFPKEGPSILRIQQVVRGDSAAYFCASSPASSYEQYFGPGTRLTVT.

This clone was seen more than once but under ten times. The junction and the germline gene differ at one end; a read error may be behind it. CDR3: CASSAYPGLAGWVDTGELFF. The CDR3 bases are TGTGCTAGCAGCGCCTACCCGGGACTAGCGGGATGGGTAGACACCGGGGAGCTGTTTTTT. The chain links TRBV7-6 to TRBJ2-2; 13 bases are shared with TRBD2. In germline, CDR1 is SGHVS, CDR2 FNYEAQ. This CDR3 region has 20 residues. Together with reference TRBV7-6 and TRBJ2-2, the CDR3 gives the full variable domain: GAGVSQSPRYKVTKRGQDVALRCDPISGHVSLYWYRQALGQGPEFLTYFNYEAQQDKSGLPNDRFSAERPEGSISTLTIQRTEQRDSAMYRCASSAYPGLAGWVDTGELFFGEGSRLTVL.

This clone was seen only a few times. The chain has TRBV6-8 and TRBJ2-3; no clear D. Trimming shortened V by 0 bases and J by 0 bases, and 7 bases separated the two germline ends. The CDR3 contains 15 residues. Looked up from germline, CDR1 is MNHGY and CDR2 is SAAAGT. The CDR3 DNA reads TGTGCCAGCAGTTACTCGAGGATTAGCACAGATACGCAGTATTTT. It codes for CASSYSRISTDTQYF.

The chain has TRBV14 and TRBJ1-3; TRBD1 aligns across 7 bases. The length of the CDR3 is 18 residues. The junction had 12 bases not matched to a gene; V was cut back by 4 bases and J by 0 bases. From germline, CDR1 is SGHDN and CDR2 FVKESK. The CDR3 region is CASSPGRGTAISGNTIYF. CDR3 DNA sequence: TGTGCCAGCAGCCCCGGTAGGGGGACAGCAATCTCTGGAAACACCATATATTTT.

This clone is judged medium-sized. The chain couples TRBV9 to TRBJ2-2; 10 bases are shared with TRBD2. Germline CDR1 is SGDLS and CDR2 is YYNGEE. Germline trimming cut 4 bases from V and 7 bases from J; bases unmatched to any gene: 7. The CDR3 spans 15 residues. This CDR3 is CASSPWTSGGGELFF. Here the CDR3 DNA reads TGTGCCAGCAGCCCCTGGACTAGCGGCGGCGGGGAGCTGTTTTTT.

In this sample, this clone turned up a few times. J is TRBJ2-2 and V is TRBV19, with 7 bases fitting TRBD2. V trimming: 8 bases; J trimming: 2 bases; junction bases outside the gene matches: 8. CDR3 size: 15 residues. From germline, CDR1 is LNHDA and CDR2 SQIVND (reference sequence). This CDR3 reads CASHRGRVNTGELFF. CDR3 DNA sequence: TGTGCCAGTCACCGGGGGAGGGTTAACACCGGGGAGCTGTTTTTT. The variable domain in full, completed from reference TRBV19 and TRBJ2-2, reads DGGITQSPKYLFRKEGQNVTLSCEQNLNHDAMYWYRQDPGQGLRLIYYSQIVNDFQKGDIAEGYSVSREKKESFPLTVTSAQKNPTAFYLCASHRGRVNTGELFFGEGSRLTVL.

The chain recombines TRBV18 with TRBJ1-3; possible D gene TRBD1, 5 bases. V dropped 5 bases and J dropped 0 bases, with 32 bases sitting between them. There are 22 residues in the CDR3. The germline V gene has CDR1 KGHSH and CDR2 LQKENI. CDR3 region: CASSALRNPGPTLKSSGNTIYF. The CDR3 DNA reads as TGTGCCAGCTCAGCTCTGAGGAATCCGGGGCCGACCCTCAAGAGCTCTGGAAACACCATATATTTT.

The V and J genes are TRBV4-1 and TRBJ2-5; a weak D match, TRBD1 (6 bases). This CDR3 has 15 amino acids. Trimming took off 4 bases at V and 5 bases at J, with 17 bases between the two ends. Germline V gives CDR1 MGHRA, CDR2 YSYEKL. The CDR3: CASSPEDSLRETQYF. The CDR3 DNA sequence: TGCGCCAGCAGCCCCGAGGACAGTCTTAGGGAGACCCAGTACTTC.